This T cell receptor beta chain is from a study of tumor-infiltrating lymphocytes in primary liver carcinoma. Trimming at V came to 5 bases and at J to 5 bases, leaving 10 bases not matched to a gene. CDR1 MDHEN and CDR2 SYDVKM come from the germline V gene. The CDR3 totals 15 residues. From approximately 490 ng total RNA, TCR beta cDNA was generated with a primer in the constant region. Libraries of TCR beta came from three nested multiplex PCR rounds with slightly modified ARM-PCR. The first two PCR rounds used TRBV1-TRBV30 primers with a Cbeta primer, approximately 10 cycles each. From the multiplex PCR reads, TCRdb called clonotypes with MiXCR, one entry per CDR3 protein. Here the sample spans fewer than 110,000 distinct CDR3 sequences, about 63% being singletons. Co-extraction of RNA and DNA was performed on about 18-33 mg of unsorted bulk tissue. Treatment-naive at the time, the patients had chronic HBV infection.

This clonotype was detected only a few times. Its antigen is undetermined. Study-level findings and limits: Lower overlap was observed for tumor-adjacent and tumor-blood pairs relative to tumor region pairs.

The clonotype comes from a woman aged 60-75 years with primary liver carcinoma and hepatitis B virus infection. The sequenced material came from liver tumor tissue from sampling region 2. Subset specified: tumor region T2, inferior pole. The chain employs TRBV28 and TRBJ2-5, with 8 bases identical to TRBD1. This CDR3 reads CASSTNRGALETQYF. The DNA for the CDR3 is TGTGCCAGCAGTACCAACAGGGGGGCCTTGGAGACCCAGTACTTC. Using reference TRBV28 and TRBJ2-5 for the parts outside the CDR3, the full variable domain is DVKVTQSSRYLVKRTGEKVFLECVQDMDHENMFWYRQDPGLGLRLIYFSYDVKMKEKGDIPEGYSVSREKKERFSLILESASTNQTSMYLCASSTNRGALETQYFGPGTRLLVL.